The 23 T cell receptor beta chains given below trace back to one sample, sequenced in a study of Graves' ophthalmopathy and Graves' hyperthyroidism. RNA transcripts yielded amplified TCR beta CDR3 regions. Investigators did first-round RT-PCR with HTBI primers, then second-round multiplex PCR. MiXCR, run by TCRdb on the multiplex PCR reads, gives a single entry per CDR3 protein. The table lists 400,000 to 500,000 distinct CDR3 sequences, around 21% of them singletons, with roughly 3% in the top ten. The material sequenced was peripheral blood. These receptor sequences come from a woman aged 18-29 years with stable Graves' hyperthyroidism.

The chain has TRBV12-3 or TRBV12-4 and TRBJ1-6; 7 bases align to TRBD1. The V and J ends lost 5 bases and 10 bases, in that order; junction bases with no gene match: 11. The CDR3 runs to 15 residues. The CDR3 region has the DNA TGTGCCAGCAGTCCAGGCTCAACAGGGGAATCACCCCTCCACTTT. Its protein product is CASSPGSTGESPLHF.

This clonotype was counted once. The chain links TRBV25-1 to TRBJ2-7; 14 bases align to TRBD2. V dropped 4 bases and J dropped 6; count of bases not matched to a gene: 14. Germline V gene data show CDR1 as MGHDK and CDR2 as SYGVNS. CDR3 size: 18 residues. This CDR3 reads CASSAPGTSGRGLLEQYF. CDR3 nucleotides: TGTGCCAGCAGTGCCCCCGGGACTAGCGGGAGAGGCCTACTCGAGCAGTACTTC.

This clonotype has at least ten counts. J is TRBJ1-2 and V is TRBV12-3 or TRBV12-4; D is perhaps TRBD1 (5 bases). This CDR3 has 16 residues. V gave up 3 bases and J gave up 9 bases, with 23 bases separating them. CDR3 amino acids: CASSLGTTLLAARYTF. CDR3 DNA: TGTGCCAGCAGTTTGGGGACCACCCTTCTAGCCGCTCGCTACACCTTC.

Many counts were recorded for this clonotype. The V call is TRBV10-1, the J call TRBJ1-1; D is uncertain. Germline V gene lookup returns CDR1 WNHNN and CDR2 SYGVQD (reference sequence). Trimming removed 4 bases from V and 3 bases from J, with 12 bases in between. The CDR3 has 14 amino acids. The CDR3 nucleotides are TGCGCCAGCAGTGCACCCCCCTTTGACACTGAAGCTTTCTTT. Translation: CASSAPPFDTEAFF.

This clonotype has at least ten counts. The chain is built from TRBV6-5 and TRBJ2-5; D might be TRBD1 or TRBD2, each matching 5 bases. Germline V gene data show CDR1 as MNHEY and CDR2 as SVGAGI. The CDR3 runs to 15 residues. V dropped 2 bases and J dropped 2 bases, with 12 bases sitting between them. CDR3 sequence (DNA): TGTGCCAGCAGTTACCCTCGGGACGGACAAGAGACCCAGTACTTC. This sequence encodes CASSYPRDGQETQYF.

This clonotype was counted ten times or more. The chain recombines TRBV5-1 with TRBJ1-1; 10 nucleotides align to TRBD1. Germline loops: CDR1 SGHRS, CDR2 YFSETQ. CDR3 length: 14 residues. With 3 bases clipped from V and 4 bases from J, the junction kept 3 bases outside the gene matches. The CDR3 DNA reads TGCGCCAGCAGCTCGGGACAGGGGCCCACTGAAGCTTTCTTT. The encoded protein is CASSSGQGPTEAFF. The whole variable domain, remainder taken from reference TRBV5-1 and TRBJ1-1, is KAGVTQTPRYLIKTRGQQVTLSCSPISGHRSVSWYQQTPGQGLQFLFEYFSETQRNKGNFPGRFSGRQFSNSRSEMNVSTLELGDSALYLCASSSGQGPTEAFFGQGTRLTVV.

This clonotype appeared many times. The genes are TRBV2 and TRBJ1-1, with 8 positions matching TRBD1. CDR1 and CDR2 from the germline V gene are SNHLY and FYNNEI. The CDR3 covers 15 residues. J was trimmed by 0 bases and V by 6 bases; bases with no gene match: 6. The DNA for the CDR3 is TGTGCCAGCAGAGGACAGGGACGCATGAACACTGAAGCTTTCTTT. Translating gives CASRGQGRMNTEAFF. Variable domain in full (rest from reference TRBV2 and TRBJ1-1): EPEVTQTPSHQVTQMGQEVILRCVPISNHLYFYWYRQILGQKVEFLVSFYNNEISEKSEIFDDQFSVERPDGSNFTLKIRSTKLEDSAMYFCASRGQGRMNTEAFFGQGTRLTVV.

This clonotype came up many times. This chain connects TRBV6-5 to TRBJ2-7; D is uncertain. Germline CDR1 and CDR2: MNHEY and SVGAGI. CDR3 length equals 12 residues. Deletions cut 6 bases from V and 2 bases from J, with 8 bases between. CDR3 protein: CASRPRAYEQYF. The CDR3 nucleotides read TGTGCCAGCAGGCCGAGAGCCTACGAGCAGTACTTC.

Remarks on this clonotype: Its ends do not fully match the called genes, so a read error is possible. The V and J genes are TRBV7-3 and TRBJ2-5; TRBD1 matches at 7 bases. The CDR3 covers 14 residues. Germline CDR1 is SGHTA and CDR2 is FQGTGA. CDR3 region: CASSLSTGDGTKYF. The CDR3 coding sequence is TGTGCCAGCAGCTTAAGTACAGGGGACGGGACCAAGTACTTC.

V is TRBV19 and J is TRBJ2-3; D gene ambiguous. This CDR3 is 15 amino acids long. The V end was cut by 7 bases, the J end by 0 bases, with 14 bases between. Germline CDR1 reads LNHDA; CDR2 reads SQIVND (reference sequence). The CDR3, as DNA: TGTGCCAGTAATTCGGGTCCAACTAGCACAGATACGCAGTATTTT. Encoded protein: CASNSGPTSTDTQYF.

This clonotype occurred many times. This chain links TRBV25-1 with TRBJ2-7; TRBD2 matches 15 bases. V dropped 10 bases and J dropped 5; count of bases not matched to a gene: 12. Germline CDR1 is MGHDK and CDR2 is SYGVNS. The length of the CDR3 is 16 residues. CDR3 DNA sequence: TGTGCCACCGCCGCCGGGACTAGCGGGAGGATCGACGAGCAGTACTTC. It specifies CATAAGTSGRIDEQYF.

For this clonotype: At one boundary the junction diverges from the germline segment, which might be a read error. The chain recombines TRBV28 with TRBJ1-5; tentatively, D is TRBD1 (5 bases). This CDR3 region has 16 residues. The germline V gene encodes CDR1 MDHEN and CDR2 SYDVKM. The CDR3 sequence is CASSPSSGHSNQPQRF. As DNA, the CDR3 is TGTGCCAGCAGTCCCTCGTCGGGGCATAGCAATCAGCCCCAGCGTTTT. Full variable domain (remainder filled in from reference TRBV28 and TRBJ1-5): DVKVTQSSRYLVKRTGEKVFLECVQDMDHENMFWYRQDPGLGLRLIYFSYDVKMKEKGDIPEGYSVSREKKERFSLILESASTNQTSMYLCASSPSSGHSNQPQRFGDGTRLSIL.

This clonotype was counted many times. The V call is TRBV20-1, the J call TRBJ1-6; the match to TRBD1 covers 10 bases. With 3 bases clipped from V and 2 bases from J, the junction kept 4 bases outside the gene matches. The germline V gene encodes CDR1 DFQATT and CDR2 SNEGSKA (reference sequence). The CDR3 has 16 residues. The CDR3 sequence is CSARSGQGTYNSPLHF. The CDR3 DNA is TGCAGTGCTAGGTCGGGACAGGGGACCTATAATTCACCCCTCCACTTT.

The chain links TRBV20-1 to TRBJ2-5, with D maybe TRBD2 (5 bases). Trimming took off 3 bases at V and 5 bases at J, with 19 bases between the two ends. The CDR3 spans 15 residues. Germline V gene lookup returns CDR1 DFQATT and CDR2 SNEGSKA (reference sequence). The CDR3 DNA reads TGCAGTGCTAGCCCGACTTGCGGGTTTCACGAGACCCAGTACTTC. Protein sequence: CSASPTCGFHETQYF.

Written as DNA, the CDR3 is TGCAGTGCTAGCGACCGGGACAGGGGGCAAGGCTACACCTTC. It specifies CSASDRDRGQGYTF. This chain connects TRBV20-1 to TRBJ1-2, with 12 bases aligning to TRBD1. CDR3 length: 14 residues. Looked up from germline, CDR1 is DFQATT and CDR2 is SNEGSKA (reference sequence). The ends lost 3 bases at V and 8 bases at J; junction bases unmatched: 7.

The J gene is TRBJ2-5, the V gene TRBV2; D may be TRBD1 or TRBD2 (5 bases each). CDR1 and CDR2 (germline): SNHLY, FYNNEI. Trimming took 7 bases from V and 4 from J, leaving 22 bases between them. This CDR3 is built from 16 residues. Here the CDR3 reads CASTPSRLRGAETQYF. The DNA for the CDR3 is TGTGCCAGCACCCCCTCCCGCCTCAGAGGGGCAGAGACCCAGTACTTC. The full variable domain, its missing parts supplied by reference TRBV2 and TRBJ2-5, is EPEVTQTPSHQVTQMGQEVILRCVPISNHLYFYWYRQILGQKVEFLVSFYNNEISEKSEIFDDQFSVERPDGSNFTLKIRSTKLEDSAMYFCASTPSRLRGAETQYFGPGTRLLVL.

This clonotype was counted at least ten times. The chain recombines TRBV20-1 with TRBJ1-2, with D uncertain. V lost 3 bases to trimming and J lost 4 bases, with 9 bases between them. The germline V gene encodes CDR1 DFQATT and CDR2 SNEGSKA (reference sequence). The CDR3 runs to 12 residues. CDR3 sequence (DNA): TGCAGTGCTAGGACGGTGTTCTATGGCTACACCTTC. Translating it yields CSARTVFYGYTF.

This clonotype was seen many times. This rearrangement joins TRBV25-1 to TRBJ1-5, with a tentative D call TRBD1 (6 bases). The germline V gene encodes CDR1 MGHDK and CDR2 SYGVNS. CDR3 length: 16 amino acids. The germline V and J ends were trimmed by 3 bases and 0 bases, with 12 bases remaining between them. CDR3 coding DNA: TGTGCCAGCAGTGATAAGACAGGTGATAGCAATCAGCCCCAGCATTTT. Amino acid sequence: CASSDKTGDSNQPQHF.

Only a few counts were recorded for this clonotype. The chain recombines TRBV28 with TRBJ2-1, with unresolved D. This CDR3 has 14 amino acids. Germline CDR1 and CDR2: MDHEN and SYDVKM. V lost 0 bases to trimming and J lost 4 bases, with 7 bases between them. The chain's CDR3 is CASSLWGFYNEQFF. Here the CDR3 DNA reads TGTGCCAGCAGTTTATGGGGATTTTACAATGAGCAGTTCTTC.

The V gene is TRBV11-1, the J gene TRBJ1-1, with D tentatively TRBD1 (5 bases). The CDR3 contains 18 residues. V was cut by 5 bases and J by 0 bases, with 22 bases left in between. Germline V gene lookup returns CDR1 SGHAT and CDR2 FQDESV (reference sequence). This chain's CDR3 is CASSPHRGHWYVNTEAFF. CDR3 bases: TGTGCCAGCAGCCCCCACCGGGGCCATTGGTACGTGAACACTGAAGCTTTCTTT.

The chain couples TRBV2 to TRBJ2-2; no clear D. Germline CDR1 and CDR2: SNHLY and FYNNEI. This CDR3 is built from 16 residues. The V end was cut by 1 base, the J end by 3 bases, with 12 bases between. CDR3 region: CASSEGGLGHTGELFF. The CDR3 DNA sequence: TGTGCCAGCAGTGAAGGAGGCCTAGGTCACACCGGGGAGCTGTTTTTT.

This sequence joins TRBV28 and TRBJ1-1, with D tentatively TRBD1 (5 bases). The CDR3 consists of 14 residues. CDR1 is MDHEN, CDR2 SYDVKM, per germline. V gave up 3 bases and J gave up 3 bases, with 11 bases separating them. CDR3 sequence: CASSFQGEYTEAFF. DNA of the CDR3: TGTGCCAGCAGTTTTCAGGGAGAATACACTGAAGCTTTCTTT.

This clonotype was found many times. This sequence joins TRBV12-3 or TRBV12-4 and TRBJ2-2; 12 bases are a match to TRBD1. The CDR3 is 14 amino acids. Trimming at V came to 11 bases and at J to 7 bases, leaving 8 bases not matched to a gene. Here the CDR3 DNA reads TGTGCCTCCCTCGGGACAGGGGGCGGCGGGGAGCTGTTTTTT. This encodes CASLGTGGGGELFF.